The sample holds many counts of the clone carrying this TCR beta chain. The antigen remains unidentified. The data derive from a study of early T cells in non-severe SARS-CoV-2 infection. Whole-study context: It was bulk RNA from unsorted whole blood that was sequenced, and the chains were unpaired. Study-wide points: VDJdb matching, biased toward anti-spike CD8 responses, missed private and CD4 specificities.

CDR1 SGHKS and CDR2 YYEKEE come from the germline V gene (reference sequence). The CDR3 is 12 residues long. The V end was cut by 4 bases, the J end by 2 bases, with 7 bases between. Individually, cDNA molecules had unique molecular identifiers attached to them. TCRdb passed the 5' RACE reads through MiXCR, listing each CDR3 protein once. The sample carries under 30,000 distinct CDR3 sequences, 5% recorded once. The sequence came from an adult who was a healthcare worker with PCR-confirmed SARS-CoV-2 infection or an uninfected control (not recorded which). Input material: whole blood. The genes are TRBV5-5 and TRBJ2-7, with no clear D. The CDR3 DNA reads TGTGCCAGCAGCCTTTTTACCTACGAGCAGTACTTC. Its protein product is CASSLFTYEQYF. Variable domain in full (rest from reference TRBV5-5 and TRBJ2-7): DAGVTQSPTHLIKTRGQQVTLRCSPISGHKSVSWYQQVLGQGPQFIFQYYEKEERGRGNFPDRFSARQFPNYSSELNVNALLLGDSALYLCASSLFTYEQYFGPGTRLTVT.